This entry describes one T cell receptor beta chain. Germline V lookup: CDR1 MNHEY, CDR2 SMNVEV (reference sequence). The length of the CDR3 is 14 residues. Deletions cut 5 bases from V and 3 bases from J, with 14 bases between. The data belong to a study of T cell changes during pregnancy in multiple sclerosis. TCRdb keeps only in-frame clones here, not all; method: immunoSEQ multiplex PCR. The top ten clones hold just over 2% of a sample with 91,000 or so clones, around 92% of them seen once. The sample consisted of peripheral blood, taken after pregnancy. The chain carries TRBV27 and TRBJ2-7; possibly TRBD2 for D (5 bases). This sequence originates from a female donor with multiple sclerosis, enrolled in a pregnancy study. The DNA for the CDR3 is TGTGCCAGCAGTCCCGCTGGCGGACTCTACGAGCAGTACTTC. This encodes CASSPAGGLYEQYF.